This T cell receptor beta chain is drawn from a study of monozygotic twins with inflammatory bowel disease. Making each TCR library took roughly 3,400 ng of total RNA. TCRdb derives one entry per CDR3 protein from the 5' RACE reads, leaving out DNA. This repertoire includes about 210,000 distinct CDR3 sequences. The specimen was blood. This clonotype was obtained from a human donor with ulcerative colitis or Crohn's disease, or a healthy co-twin of an affected twin (not recorded which).

CDR3 amino acids: CSARRASGAETQYF. J is TRBJ2-5 and V is TRBV20-1; TCRdb selects TRBD2, and the lack of DNA leaves this call unchecked. The CDR3 runs to 14 residues. Per the germline V gene, CDR1 is DFQATT and CDR2 is SNEGSKA (reference sequence).